This entry lists 20 T cell receptor beta chains sequenced from one sample in a study of T cell responses to AZD1222 COVID-19 vaccine. TCRdb keeps only in-frame clones here, not all; method: immunoSEQ multiplex PCR. The data hold roughly 98,000 clones, with approximately 91% observed a single time. The specimen comprised peripheral blood, sampled 28 days after the second AZD1222 dose. Source of these receptors: an adult who received the AZD1222 COVID-19 vaccine.

This chain connects TRBV10-3 to TRBJ1-6, with D perhaps matching TRBD1 (5 bases). The CDR3 extends over 14 amino acids. CDR1 ENHRY and CDR2 SYGVKD come from the germline V gene. With 3 bases removed from V and 9 bases from J, the gap between germline ends came to 12 bases. In DNA form, the CDR3 reads TGTGCCATCAGTGATATACAGGTTGCTTCACCCCTCCACTTT. Amino acid sequence: CAISDIQVASPLHF.

This clone has only one observation. The chain joins TRBV19 to TRBJ2-2, with D unresolved. Trimming shortened V by 1 base and J by 6 bases, and 18 bases separated the two germline ends. CDR1 is LNHDA and CDR2 is SQIVND in the germline V gene (reference sequence). This CDR3 region has 17 residues. Here the CDR3 reads CASSIALRVVRAGELFF. CDR3 DNA sequence: TGTGCCAGTAGTATAGCGTTAAGGGTAGTTAGGGCCGGGGAGCTGTTTTTT.

The V call is TRBV21-1, the J call TRBJ1-5. TRBV21-1 constitutes a pseudogene. There are 15 residues in the CDR3. CDR3 nucleotides: TGTGCCAGCAGCCCGCCCGTGGGAGACCCCAAGGCCCAGCATTTT. Translating it yields CASSPPVGDPKAQHF.

The rearrangement joins TRBV5-1 to TRBJ2-3; D is possibly TRBD1 (5 bases). The V gene lost 2 bases and the J gene lost 0 bases, with 10 bases spanning the gap. The CDR3 spans 15 residues. Looked up from germline, CDR1 is SGHRS and CDR2 is YFSETQ. This chain's CDR3 is CASSFKGASTDTQYF. CDR3 nucleotide sequence: TGCGCCAGCAGCTTCAAAGGGGCTAGCACAGATACGCAGTATTTT. The entire variable domain, with the rest obtained from reference TRBV5-1 and TRBJ2-3, is as follows: KAGVTQTPRYLIKTRGQQVTLSCSPISGHRSVSWYQQTPGQGLQFLFEYFSETQRNKGNFPGRFSGRQFSNSRSEMNVSTLELGDSALYLCASSFKGASTDTQYFGPGTRLTVL.

This CDR3 is CAIGLAGTDTQYF. The CDR3 DNA reads TGTGCCATCGGGTTGGCTGGCACAGATACGCAGTATTTT. The V call is TRBV24-1, the J call TRBJ2-3, with no clear D. The CDR3 sequence is 13 residues long. Germline CDR1 KGHDR, CDR2 SFDVKD. Trimming took off 11 bases at V and 1 base at J, with 12 bases between the two ends.

The J gene is TRBJ1-1, the V gene TRBV28; possibly TRBD1 for D (6 bases). V lost 2 bases and J lost 4, with 14 bases in between. The CDR3 totals 15 residues. Germline V gene sequence: CDR1 MDHEN, CDR2 SYDVKM. CDR3 sequence reads: CASSLRSGGVTEAFF. DNA of the CDR3: TGTGCCAGCAGTTTAAGATCCGGGGGCGTCACTGAAGCTTTCTTT.

This clone was counted once. The chain is built from TRBV6-5 and TRBJ2-7; 9 bases are a match to TRBD1. Germline V gene data show CDR1 as MNHEY and CDR2 as SVGAGI. V was clipped by 8 bases and J by 7 bases; unmatched bases: 12. This CDR3 has 14 residues. The CDR3: CASRIRDRANEQYF. DNA of the CDR3: TGTGCCAGCCGGATACGGGACAGGGCGAATGAGCAGTACTTC.

The CDR3 here is CASSLGQSTDTQYF. In DNA form, the CDR3 reads TGCGCCAGCAGCTTGGGACAAAGCACAGATACGCAGTATTTT. The chain links TRBV5-1 to TRBJ2-3; D is ambiguous. Germline assignment: CDR1 SGHRS and CDR2 YFSETQ. V was clipped by 0 bases and J by 0 bases, with 5 bases between them. The CDR3 has 14 amino acids.

This clone appeared a single time. The DNA for the CDR3 is TGTGCCAGCAGTCCGGCGGGGTACAATGAGCAGTTCTTC. It translates to CASSPAGYNEQFF. The V and J genes are TRBV12-3 or TRBV12-4 and TRBJ2-1; maybe TRBD2 (6 bases). This CDR3 contains 13 residues. Trimming pared 5 bases from V and 4 bases from J, leaving 9 bases between.

This clone was picked up one time. The chain combines TRBV10-3 with TRBJ1-1; D call uncertain. CDR3 size: 14 residues. Germline lookup yields CDR1 ENHRY and CDR2 SYGVKD. The germline V and J ends were trimmed by 4 bases and 0 bases, with 9 bases remaining between them. The CDR3 sequence is CAISGSGLNTEAFF. In DNA, the CDR3 is TGTGCCATCAGTGGATCGGGCCTGAACACTGAAGCTTTCTTT.

The rearrangement links TRBV6-5 to TRBJ1-3; D uncertain. Germline V gene lookup returns CDR1 MNHEY and CDR2 SVGAGI. There are 15 residues in the CDR3. V gave up 4 bases and J gave up 0 bases, with 10 bases separating them. As DNA, the CDR3 is TGTGCCAGCAGTTCAGACGACACCTCTGGAAACACCATATATTTT. Translated: CASSSDDTSGNTIYF.

V is TRBV7-9 and J is TRBJ2-7, with TRBD2 identical over 13 bases. The length of the CDR3 is 16 residues. Germline assignment: CDR1 SEHNR and CDR2 FQNEAQ (reference sequence). The junction had 6 bases not matched to a gene; V was cut back by 5 bases and J by 2 bases. CDR3 bases: TGTGCCAGCAGCCCCGGGACTAGCGGGACCCCCTACGAGCAGTACTTC. This sequence encodes CASSPGTSGTPYEQYF. Filled out from reference TRBV7-9 and TRBJ2-7, the complete variable domain reads DTGVSQNPRHKITKRGQNVTFRCDPISEHNRLYWYRQTLGQGPEFLTYFQNEAQLEKSRLLSDRFSAERPKGSFSTLEIQRTEQGDSAMYLCASSPGTSGTPYEQYFGPGTRLTVT.

This clone was detected only once. The rearrangement joins TRBV12-3 or TRBV12-4 to TRBJ2-7, with D unresolved. V lost 6 bases, J lost 3 bases, and 12 bases lay in between. The CDR3 has 13 amino acids. The DNA for the CDR3 is TGTGCCAGCAGCACCACGGGCAGCTACGAGCAGTACTTC. Translating it yields CASSTTGSYEQYF.

The gene calls are TRBV11-3 and TRBJ2-1, with TRBD2 matching over 10 bases. The germline V gene has CDR1 SGHNT and CDR2 YENEEA. The CDR3 has 14 residues. Trimming at V came to 4 bases and at J to 11 bases, leaving 8 bases not matched to a gene. CDR3 sequence: CASSSASGSQKQFF. For the CDR3, the DNA is TGTGCCAGCAGCTCAGCTAGCGGGAGTCAGAAGCAGTTCTTC.

V usage is TRBV6-5 and J usage is TRBJ1-2; possible D gene TRBD1, 6 bases. The ends were cut back, 6 bases at V and 0 bases at J, with 14 bases in the middle. Germline V gene data show CDR1 as MNHEY and CDR2 as SVGAGI. This CDR3 is 15 amino acids long. CDR3 sequence reads: CASRQDRTANYGYTF. In DNA, the CDR3 is TGTGCCAGCAGGCAAGACAGGACGGCTAACTATGGCTACACCTTC.

This clone was picked up a small number of times. V gene TRBV7-2 combines with J gene TRBJ2-2, with TRBD2 matching 9 bases. CDR1 and CDR2 (germline): SGHTA, FQGNSA. V shed 1 base and J 4 bases; nucleotides not matched to a gene: 7. This CDR3 contains 17 residues. CDR3 sequence reads: CASSLVAAGGVTGELFF. The CDR3 bases are TGTGCCAGCAGCTTAGTTGCGGCGGGAGGGGTCACCGGGGAGCTGTTTTTT.

CDR3 loop: CATRANLIGAASNYGYTF. The CDR3 region has the DNA TGTGCCACCAGGGCGAATCTGATTGGGGCAGCCAGTAACTATGGCTACACCTTC. The V call is TRBV24-1, the J call TRBJ1-2, with D possibly being TRBD1 (5 bases). Germline V lookup: CDR1 KGHDR, CDR2 SFDVKD. The CDR3 has 18 amino acids. V was trimmed by 7 bases and J by 1 base, leaving 24 bases between them.

This clone showed up just once. The V gene is TRBV10-1, the J gene TRBJ2-3; D not certain. There are 12 residues in the CDR3. The ends were cut back, 8 bases at V and 0 bases at J, with 6 bases in the middle. CDR1 is WNHNN and CDR2 is SYGVQD in the germline V gene (reference sequence). CDR3 in DNA: TGCGCCAGCGGGCGAAGCACAGATACGCAGTATTTT. Protein product: CASGRSTDTQYF.

The V call is TRBV7-2, the J call TRBJ2-1, with D possibly being TRBD2 (6 bases). The CDR3 is 18 amino acids. Trimming removed 0 bases from V and 1 base from J, with 16 bases in between. The germline CDR1 and CDR2 sequences are SGHTA and FQGNSA. The CDR3 DNA is TGTGCCAGCAGCTTAGCGGGAGGACCGGGAAATTCCTACAATGAGCAGTTCTTC. The encoded protein is CASSLAGGPGNSYNEQFF.

The count of this clone is one. The CDR3 coding sequence is TGTGCCAGTCAAAGCCGCTGGGCTAGCGAAGAGACCCAGTACTTC. This sequence encodes CASQSRWASEETQYF. The chain carries TRBV19 and TRBJ2-5, with D tentatively TRBD2 (6 bases). This CDR3 has 15 residues. Germline V gene sequence: CDR1 LNHDA, CDR2 SQIVND (reference sequence). Between the trimmed V and J ends, which lost 8 bases and 3 bases, there was a span of 19 bases.